The 13 T cell receptor beta chains reported below all come from one sample, sequenced in a study of vaccination and CD4 T cells after COVID-19. TCRdb processed the PCR reads anew with MiXCR; each CDR3 protein has one entry. The table has about 18,000 distinct CDR3 sequences, approximately 62% seen once. The source material was CD4+ T cells from blood, sampled after SARS-CoV-2 vaccination. The receptors were sampled from a human donor who had recovered from COVID-19.

In its sample, this clonotype was seen a few times. The V gene is TRBV19, the J gene TRBJ2-5, with D perhaps matching TRBD1 or TRBD2 (5 bases each). Germline loops: CDR1 LNHDA, CDR2 SQIVND (reference sequence). Trimming shortened V by 3 bases and J by 4 bases, and 15 bases separated the two germline ends. This CDR3 comprises 15 residues. CDR3 bases: TGTGCCAGTAGTATCGGGACCGCACCCAGAGAGACCCAGTACTTC. Translating gives CASSIGTAPRETQYF.

V usage is TRBV24-1 and J usage is TRBJ2-2, with 7 bases aligning to TRBD2. J lost 1 base, V lost 7 bases, and 2 bases had no gene match. Per germline, CDR1 KGHDR and CDR2 SFDVKD. This CDR3 has 14 residues. DNA for the CDR3: TGTGCCACCAGGGCTAGCGGGAACACCGGGGAGCTGTTTTTT. Its protein is CATRASGNTGELFF.

V is TRBV27 and J is TRBJ1-2; maybe TRBD1 (6 bases). The germline gives CDR1 MNHEY, CDR2 SMNVEV (reference sequence). Between the trimmed V and J ends, which lost 3 bases and 4 bases, there was a span of 15 bases. The CDR3 covers 15 residues. The CDR3 spells CASSFGFGGSYGYTF. The CDR3 bases are TGTGCCAGCAGTTTTGGCTTCGGGGGCTCCTATGGCTACACCTTC.

This sequence joins TRBV29-1 and TRBJ2-3, with 15 bases aligning to TRBD2. CDR1 is SQVTM and CDR2 is ANQGSEA in the germline V gene. The ends lost 7 bases at V and 5 bases at J; junction bases unmatched: 1. The CDR3 extends over 13 amino acids. The CDR3 DNA reads TGCAGCGAGGGACTAGCGGGAGGAGATACGCAGTATTTT. As protein: CSEGLAGGDTQYF.

This rearrangement joins TRBV19 to TRBJ2-6; D remains unclear. Germline V gives CDR1 LNHDA, CDR2 SQIVND (reference sequence). CDR3 length: 20 residues. Deletions cut 7 bases from V and 0 bases from J, with 25 bases between. CDR3 nucleotide sequence: TGTGCCAGTACCCCCCGGAAAGGTGGTCTCTCTCTCTCTGGGGCCAACGTCCTGACTTTC. Residues: CASTPRKGGLSLSGANVLTF.

The rearrangement links TRBV7-9 to TRBJ2-2; 8 positions agree with TRBD2. This CDR3 is 15 amino acids long. Germline trimming cut 5 bases from V and 6 bases from J; bases unmatched to any gene: 8. Per the germline V gene, CDR1 is SEHNR and CDR2 is FQNEAQ (reference sequence). This chain's CDR3 is CASSLTWTSPGELFF. CDR3 bases: TGTGCCAGCAGCCTAACTTGGACTAGCCCCGGGGAGCTGTTTTTT. Full variable domain (remainder filled in from reference TRBV7-9 and TRBJ2-2): DTGVSQNPRHKITKRGQNVTFRCDPISEHNRLYWYRQTLGQGPEFLTYFQNEAQLEKSRLLSDRFSAERPKGSFSTLEIQRTEQGDSAMYLCASSLTWTSPGELFFGEGSRLTVL.

The rearrangement links TRBV6-5 to TRBJ2-1; perhaps TRBD2 as D (5 bases). The CDR3 spans 12 residues. Per the germline V gene, CDR1 is MNHEY and CDR2 is SVGAGI. V gave up 0 bases and J gave up 14 bases, with 11 bases separating them. CDR3 nucleotides: TGTGCCAGCAGTTACTCGGACTGGCGAGAGTTCTTC. This sequence encodes CASSYSDWREFF.

V usage is TRBV20-1 and J usage is TRBJ2-5; tentative D call: TRBD2 (6 bases). V shed 2 bases and J shed 4 bases, with 8 bases lying between them. The germline gives CDR1 DFQATT, CDR2 SNEGSKA (reference sequence). This CDR3 region has 12 residues. The chain's CDR3 is CSARFGGETQYF. The CDR3 DNA reads as TGCAGTGCTAGATTCGGGGGAGAGACCCAGTACTTC.

This clonotype has just a few counts. V and J are TRBV20-1 and TRBJ2-3, with TRBD2 matching 10 bases. The CDR3 runs to 15 residues. CDR1 is DFQATT, CDR2 SNEGSKA, per germline (reference sequence). V lost 6 bases, J lost 1 base, and 7 bases stayed unmatched. Written as DNA, the CDR3 is TGCAGTGCGAACCCCGGGACTAGCGGCACAGATACGCAGTATTTT. Its translation: CSANPGTSGTDTQYF.

This clonotype was counted a few times. The chain carries TRBV6-5 and TRBJ1-6, with 7 bases aligning to TRBD1. Germline values: CDR1 MNHEY, CDR2 SVGAGI. The CDR3 is 17 amino acids. V trimming: 0 bases; J trimming: 5 bases; junction bases outside the gene matches: 7. CDR3 protein: CASSYSSGDRDNSPLHF. CDR3 in DNA: TGTGCCAGCAGTTACTCTAGTGGCGACAGGGATAATTCACCCCTCCACTTT.

This clonotype has more than one count but fewer than ten. The chain is built from TRBV19 and TRBJ2-1; possible D gene TRBD2, 6 bases. This CDR3 contains 15 residues. V was clipped by 3 bases and J by 3 bases, with 12 bases between them. Germline CDR1 is LNHDA and CDR2 is SQIVND (reference sequence). CDR3 DNA sequence: TGTGCCAGTAGTATTCGCAGGAGGGACTACAATGAGCAGTTCTTC. Residues: CASSIRRRDYNEQFF.

Note on this clonotype: A read error may produce the germline difference seen at one junction end. The rearrangement links TRBV6-1 to TRBJ1-2, with TRBD1 as a possible D gene (5 bases). Germline V gene lookup returns CDR1 MNHNS and CDR2 SASEGT. The CDR3 is 16 amino acids. The CDR3 nucleotides read TGTGCCAGCAGGCCCTCTCCTCACAGGACTAACTATAGCTACACCTTC. Amino acid sequence: CASRPSPHRTNYSYTF.

This clonotype was seen a handful of times. The V call is TRBV7-8, the J call TRBJ1-1, with no clear D. Germline V gene data show CDR1 as SGHVS and CDR2 as FQNEAQ. Trimming took 1 base from V and 3 from J, leaving 9 bases between them. This CDR3 region has 14 residues. The CDR3 here is CASSLELGYTEAFF. The CDR3 nucleotides read TGTGCCAGCAGCTTAGAACTGGGTTACACTGAAGCTTTCTTT.